The T cell receptor (beta chain) under discussion was sequenced for a study of regulatory T cells in long-lasting Graves disease. The time point: newly diagnosed GD, antithyroid drugs for less than 3 months. Following extraction of RNA from PBMCs, that RNA was used to make the TCR library. Germline CDR1 and CDR2: LNHDA and SQIVND (reference sequence). This CDR3 is 15 amino acids long. V lost 3 bases to trimming and J lost 5 bases; unmatched junction nucleotides: 7. For TCR beta, libraries came from iRepertoire HTBI primers and Arm-PCR of CDR3 regions. One entry per CDR3 protein, called by TCRdb with MiXCR from the multiplex PCR reads. The table includes 550,000 to 650,000 distinct CDR3 sequences, about 15% detected once. The sample also formed part of further work on T cells in Graves' hyperthyroidism and ophthalmopathy.

The source is a man aged 18 to 30 with Graves disease. The sequencing used peripheral blood mononuclear cells (PBMCs), collected at new diagnosis, from a patient treated with antithyroid drugs. The chain employs TRBV19 and TRBJ2-1; 7 bases align to TRBD1. CDR3 amino acids: CASSISGQSNNEQFF. For the CDR3, the DNA is TGTGCCAGTAGTATTTCGGGACAGTCAAACAATGAGCAGTTCTTC.